This T cell receptor (beta chain) was profiled in a study of Graves' ophthalmopathy and Graves' hyperthyroidism. Notes on the study in general: Ophthalmopathy progression predictions by the model showed 72% to 80% specificity and 70.59% sensitivity. Ophthalmopathy cases were distinguished from stable hyperthyroidism by a 13-signature model, reaching approximately 88% sensitivity and about 81% specificity.

Aged 18 to 65, hyperthyroidism patients had been newly diagnosed, with under 2 months' duration. Someone took the PBMCs out of 10 ml of fresh peripheral blood. Remarks on this clonotype: Its antigen is unknown.

RNA served as the template for amplifying TCR beta CDR3 regions. The first round was an RT-PCR with HTBI primers, and the second round was a multiplex PCR. Via MiXCR, TCRdb re-called the multiplex PCR reads, giving one row per CDR3 protein. The table includes roughly 610,000 distinct CDR3 sequences, 22% detected once. This TCR derives from a young woman with stable Graves' hyperthyroidism. Some clones in this sample may be carry-over from other donors' samples. Material: peripheral blood.

CDR3 residues: CASSLQTGRETQYF. In nucleotides, the CDR3 is TGTGCCAGCAGCCTTCAGACAGGGCGGGAGACCCAGTACTTC. The chain joins TRBV28 to TRBJ2-5; TRBD1 aligns across 7 bases. Germline V CDR1 and CDR2: MDHEN, SYDVKM. The CDR3 is 14 amino acids. With 6 bases clipped from V and 5 bases from J, the junction kept 9 bases outside the gene matches.